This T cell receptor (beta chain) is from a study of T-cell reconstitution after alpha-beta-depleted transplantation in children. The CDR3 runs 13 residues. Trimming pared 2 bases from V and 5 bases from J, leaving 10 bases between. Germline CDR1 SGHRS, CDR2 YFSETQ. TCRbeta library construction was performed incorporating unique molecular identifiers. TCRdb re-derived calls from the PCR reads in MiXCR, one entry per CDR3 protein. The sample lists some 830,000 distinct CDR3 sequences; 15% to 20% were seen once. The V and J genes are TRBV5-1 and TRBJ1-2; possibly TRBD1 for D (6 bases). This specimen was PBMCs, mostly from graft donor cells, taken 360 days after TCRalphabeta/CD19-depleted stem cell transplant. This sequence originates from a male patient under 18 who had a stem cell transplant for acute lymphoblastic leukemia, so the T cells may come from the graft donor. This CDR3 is CASSLLTGYGYTF. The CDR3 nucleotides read TGCGCCAGCAGCTTACTGACAGGTTATGGCTACACCTTC.